This T cell receptor (beta chain) was profiled in a study of OX40 agonist ivuxolimab in advanced cancers. The junction had 10 bases not matched to a gene; V was cut back by 5 bases and J by 3 bases. This CDR3 has 15 amino acids. CDR1 is MDHEN, CDR2 SYDVKM, per germline. Measured with immunoSEQ multiplex PCR; TCRdb has only the in-frame clones, and not every one. The data hold over 20,000 clones, with about four fifths observed a single time. The sequence was collected from an adult with an advanced solid tumor such as melanoma, head and neck, liver or kidney cancer. Material: CD4+ or CD8+ T cells sorted from blood, obtained in a trial of the OX40 agonist ivuxolimab. The genes are TRBV28 and TRBJ2-7, with 7 bases that match TRBD2. CDR3 region: CASSPVGEGYYEQYF. CDR3 nucleotide sequence: TGTGCCAGCAGTCCCGTGGGGGAGGGATACTACGAGCAGTACTTC.